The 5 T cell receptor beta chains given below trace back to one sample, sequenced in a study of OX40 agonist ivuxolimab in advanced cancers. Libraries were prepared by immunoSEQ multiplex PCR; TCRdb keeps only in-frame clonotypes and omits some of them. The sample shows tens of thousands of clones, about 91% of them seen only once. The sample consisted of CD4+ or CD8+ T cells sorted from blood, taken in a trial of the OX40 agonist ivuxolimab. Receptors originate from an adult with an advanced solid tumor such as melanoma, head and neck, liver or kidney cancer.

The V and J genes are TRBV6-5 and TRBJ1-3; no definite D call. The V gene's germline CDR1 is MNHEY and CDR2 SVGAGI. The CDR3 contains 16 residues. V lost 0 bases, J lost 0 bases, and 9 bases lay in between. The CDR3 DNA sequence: TGTGCCAGCAGTTACTCACGGATTCTCTCTGGAAACACCATATATTTT. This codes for CASSYSRILSGNTIYF.

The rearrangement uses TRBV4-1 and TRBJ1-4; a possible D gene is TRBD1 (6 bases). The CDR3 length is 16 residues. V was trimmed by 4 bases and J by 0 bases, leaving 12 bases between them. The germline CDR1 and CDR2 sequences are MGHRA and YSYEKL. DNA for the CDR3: TGCGCCAGCAGCCTCGACAGGAGCGCAACTAATGAAAAACTGTTTTTT. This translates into CASSLDRSATNEKLFF.

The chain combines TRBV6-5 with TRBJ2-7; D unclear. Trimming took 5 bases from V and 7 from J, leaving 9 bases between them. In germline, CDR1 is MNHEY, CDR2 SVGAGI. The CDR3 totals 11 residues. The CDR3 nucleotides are TGTGCCAGCAGTCACCCCCCGGAGCAGTACTTC. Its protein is CASSHPPEQYF.

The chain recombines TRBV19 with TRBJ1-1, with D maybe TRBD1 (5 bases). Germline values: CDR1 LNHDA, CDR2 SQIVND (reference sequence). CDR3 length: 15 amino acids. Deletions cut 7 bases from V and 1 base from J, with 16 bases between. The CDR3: CASIQTGRWNTEAFF. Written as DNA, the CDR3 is TGTGCCAGTATCCAAACGGGACGGTGGAACACTGAAGCTTTCTTT. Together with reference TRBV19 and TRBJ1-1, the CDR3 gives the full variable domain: DGGITQSPKYLFRKEGQNVTLSCEQNLNHDAMYWYRQDPGQGLRLIYYSQIVNDFQKGDIAEGYSVSREKKESFPLTVTSAQKNPTAFYLCASIQTGRWNTEAFFGQGTRLTVV.

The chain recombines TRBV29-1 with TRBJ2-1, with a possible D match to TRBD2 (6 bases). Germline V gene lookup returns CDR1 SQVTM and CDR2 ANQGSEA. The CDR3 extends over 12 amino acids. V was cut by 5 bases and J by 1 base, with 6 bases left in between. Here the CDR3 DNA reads TGCAGCGTTAGCGGGTCCTACAATGAGCAGTTCTTC. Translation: CSVSGSYNEQFF.